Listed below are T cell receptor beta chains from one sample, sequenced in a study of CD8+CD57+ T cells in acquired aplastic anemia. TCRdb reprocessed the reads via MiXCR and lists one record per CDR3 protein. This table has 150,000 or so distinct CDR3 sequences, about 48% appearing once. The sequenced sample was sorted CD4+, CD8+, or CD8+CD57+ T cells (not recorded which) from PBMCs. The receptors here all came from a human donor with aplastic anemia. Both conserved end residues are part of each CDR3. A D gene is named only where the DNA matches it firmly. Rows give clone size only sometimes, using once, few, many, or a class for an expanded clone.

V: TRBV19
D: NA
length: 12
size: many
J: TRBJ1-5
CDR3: CASSWGGQPQHF
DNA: TGTGCCAGTAGCTGGGGGGGTCAGCCCCAGCATTTT

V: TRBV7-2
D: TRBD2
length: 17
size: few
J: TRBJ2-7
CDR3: CASRTTGLADLSYEQYF
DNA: TGTGCCAGCAGAACAACAGGACTAGCGGATTTATCCTACGAGCAGTACTTC

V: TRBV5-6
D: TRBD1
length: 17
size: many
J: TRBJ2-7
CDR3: CASSSRWTGKRPYEQYF
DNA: TGTGCCAGCAGCTCCCGTTGGACAGGGAAAAGACCCTACGAGCAGTACTTC

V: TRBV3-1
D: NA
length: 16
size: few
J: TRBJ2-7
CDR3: CASSQDKGSPFEEQYF
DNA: TGTGCCAGCAGCCAAGATAAGGGGTCCCCTTTTGAAGAGCAGTACTTC

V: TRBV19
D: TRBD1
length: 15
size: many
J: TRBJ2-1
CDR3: CASSTSGGSYNEQFF
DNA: TGTGCCAGTAGTACTTCAGGGGGCTCCTACAATGAGCAGTTCTTC

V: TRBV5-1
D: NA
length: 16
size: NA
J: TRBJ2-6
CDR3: CASSLAGRAGANVLTF
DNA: TGCGCCAGCAGCTTGGCCGGGCGGGCTGGGGCCAACGTCCTGACTTTC

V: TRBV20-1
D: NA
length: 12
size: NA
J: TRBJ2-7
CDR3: CSARDPLGDWYF
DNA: TGCAGTGCTAGAGATCCTCTGGGGGACTGGTACTTC

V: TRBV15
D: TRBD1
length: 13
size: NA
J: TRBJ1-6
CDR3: CATSMTGFSPLHF
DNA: TGTGCCACCAGCATGACAGGGTTTTCACCCCTCCACTTT

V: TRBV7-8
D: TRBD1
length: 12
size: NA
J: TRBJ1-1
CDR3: CASSDRTGEAFF
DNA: TGTGCCAGCAGCGACCGGACAGGAGAAGCTTTCTTT

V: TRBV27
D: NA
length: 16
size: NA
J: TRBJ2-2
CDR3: CASSPETLTLTRELFF
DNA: TGTGCCAGCAGTCCCGAAACGTTGACTTTGACCCGGGAGCTGTTTTTT

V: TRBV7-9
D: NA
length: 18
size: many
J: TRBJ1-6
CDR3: CASSYPRQTGGYNSPLHF
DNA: TGTGCCAGCAGCTACCCTAGACAGACCGGCGGCTATAATTCACCCCTCCACTTT

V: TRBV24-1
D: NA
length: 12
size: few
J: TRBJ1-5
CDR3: CATGEGRQPQHF
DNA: TGTGCCACAGGAGAAGGGCGGCAGCCCCAGCATTTT

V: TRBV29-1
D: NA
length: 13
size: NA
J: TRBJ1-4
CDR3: CSVESRGGEKLFF
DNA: TGCAGCGTTGAAAGTAGGGGAGGAGAAAAACTGTTTTTT

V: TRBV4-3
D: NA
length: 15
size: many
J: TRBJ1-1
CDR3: CASSQDGGGGTEAFF
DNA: TGCGCCAGCAGCCAAGACGGGGGCGGGGGCACTGAAGCTTTCTTT

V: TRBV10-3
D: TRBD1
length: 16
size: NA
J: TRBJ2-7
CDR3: CAISGFLGQGSHEQYF
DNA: TGTGCCATCAGTGGCTTTCTAGGACAGGGGTCCCACGAGCAGTACTTC

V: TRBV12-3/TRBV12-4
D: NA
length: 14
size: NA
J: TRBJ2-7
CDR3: CASSLPTPTYEQYF
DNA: TGTGCCAGCAGTTTACCGACACCGACCTACGAGCAGTACTTC

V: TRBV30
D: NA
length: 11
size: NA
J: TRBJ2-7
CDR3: CAWSVSYEQYF
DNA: TGTGCCTGGAGTGTCTCCTACGAGCAGTACTTC

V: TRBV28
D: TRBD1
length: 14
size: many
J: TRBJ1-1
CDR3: CASSGTGTGPEAFF
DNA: TGTGCCAGCAGTGGCACCGGGACAGGGCCTGAAGCTTTCTTT

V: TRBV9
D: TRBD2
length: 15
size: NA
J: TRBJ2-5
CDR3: CASGLTSGGQGTQYF
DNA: TGTGCCAGCGGCCTGACTAGCGGGGGGCAGGGGACCCAGTACTTC

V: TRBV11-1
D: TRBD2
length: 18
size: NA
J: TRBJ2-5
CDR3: CASSFASGSEGRGETQYF
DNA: TGTGCCAGCAGCTTTGCTAGCGGGAGTGAGGGAAGAGGAGAGACCCAGTACTTC

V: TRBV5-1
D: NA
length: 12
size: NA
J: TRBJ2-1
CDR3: CASSLRPGSLFF
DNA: TGCGCCAGCAGCTTGAGACCGGGATCGCTGTTCTTC

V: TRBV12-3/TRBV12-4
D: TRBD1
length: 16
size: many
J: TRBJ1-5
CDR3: CASSSRDSYFQQPQHF
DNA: TGTGCCAGCAGTTCCCGGGACAGCTATTTTCAACAGCCCCAGCATTTT

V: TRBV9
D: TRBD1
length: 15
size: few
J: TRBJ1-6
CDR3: CASSAGQGGNSPLHF
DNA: TGTGCCAGCAGCGCAGGACAGGGAGGTAATTCACCCCTCCACTTT

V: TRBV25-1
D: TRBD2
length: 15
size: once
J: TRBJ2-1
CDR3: CASSGGLAGVEKPFF
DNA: TGTGCCAGCAGTGGGGGACTAGCGGGAGTTGAGAAACCGTTCTTC

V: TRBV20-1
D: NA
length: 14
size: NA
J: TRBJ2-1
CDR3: CSAIKIITYNEQFF
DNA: TGCAGTGCTATCAAAATAATCACCTACAATGAGCAGTTCTTC

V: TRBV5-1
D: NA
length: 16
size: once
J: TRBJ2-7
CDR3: CASSPLTAPSSYEQYF
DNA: TGCGCCAGCAGCCCCCTGACAGCGCCGAGCTCCTACGAGCAGTACTTC

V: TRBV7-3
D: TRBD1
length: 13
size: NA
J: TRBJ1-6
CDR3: CAGSLGQGGPLHF
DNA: TGTGCCGGCAGCCTTGGACAGGGAGGACCCCTCCACTTT

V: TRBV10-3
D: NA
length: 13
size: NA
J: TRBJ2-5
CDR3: CAISATRQETQYF
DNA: TGTGCCATCAGTGCCACCCGCCAAGAGACCCAGTACTTC

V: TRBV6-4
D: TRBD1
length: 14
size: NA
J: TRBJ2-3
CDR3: CASSAGGAEDTQYF
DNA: TGTGCCAGCAGTGCAGGGGGCGCAGAAGATACGCAGTATTTT

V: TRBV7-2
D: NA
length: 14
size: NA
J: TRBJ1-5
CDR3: CASSFTPVGQPQHF
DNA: TGTGCCAGCAGCTTCACCCCAGTGGGCCAGCCCCAGCATTTT

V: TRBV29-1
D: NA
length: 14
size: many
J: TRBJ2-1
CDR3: CSVTGVSAVNEQFF
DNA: TGCAGCGTGACCGGGGTCTCCGCGGTCAATGAGCAGTTCTTC

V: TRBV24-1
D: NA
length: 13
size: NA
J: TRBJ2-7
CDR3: CATSDRVTHEQYF
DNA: TGTGCCACCAGTGATCGAGTTACCCACGAGCAGTACTTC

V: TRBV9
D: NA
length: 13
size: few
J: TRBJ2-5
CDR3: CASSVVEQETQYF
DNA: TGTGCCAGCAGCGTAGTGGAACAAGAGACCCAGTACTTC

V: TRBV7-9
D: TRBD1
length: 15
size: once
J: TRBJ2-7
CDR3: CASSLEAGGTYEQYF
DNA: TGTGCCAGCAGCTTAGAGGCAGGGGGTACCTACGAGCAGTACTTC

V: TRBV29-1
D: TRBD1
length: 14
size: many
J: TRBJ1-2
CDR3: CSVDSFDRGDGYTF
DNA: TGCAGCGTTGACTCATTCGACAGGGGAGATGGCTACACCTTC

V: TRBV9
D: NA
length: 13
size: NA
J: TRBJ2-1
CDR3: CASSVLGAGEQFF
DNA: TGTGCCAGCAGCGTACTGGGGGCGGGTGAGCAGTTCTTC

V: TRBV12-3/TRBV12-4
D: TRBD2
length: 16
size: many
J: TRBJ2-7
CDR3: CASSWGVGRASYEQYF
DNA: TGTGCCAGCAGTTGGGGGGTCGGGAGGGCTTCCTACGAGCAGTACTTC

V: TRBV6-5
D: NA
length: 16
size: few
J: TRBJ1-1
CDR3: CASSYSWSGTDTEAFF
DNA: TGTGCCAGCAGTTACTCGTGGAGCGGCACTGACACTGAAGCTTTCTTT

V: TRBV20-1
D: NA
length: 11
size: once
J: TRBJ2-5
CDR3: CSASYLSEQYF
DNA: TGCAGTGCTAGTTACCTGAGTGAGCAGTACTTC

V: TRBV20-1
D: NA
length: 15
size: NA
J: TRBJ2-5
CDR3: CSAKRAGAGGETQYF
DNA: TGCAGTGCTAAGAGAGCGGGGGCAGGGGGAGAGACCCAGTACTTC